Below, one T cell receptor (beta chain) is given with its context. This sample was included in a study of technical replicates of blood from a few donors. Some clones are missing from TCRdb's copy, which holds only in-frame ones; the method was immunoSEQ multiplex PCR. The table lists approximately 75,000 clones, approximately 97% of them singletons, with under 0.3% in the top ten. What was sequenced was T cells isolated from PBMCs. The receptor comes from a human donor in good health.

CDR3 sequence (DNA): TGTGCCAGTAGTATTGGACAGCTATACAATGAGCAGTTCTTC. Encoded protein: CASSIGQLYNEQFF. The chain employs TRBV19 and TRBJ2-1, with D possibly TRBD1 on 6 matching bases. The CDR3 consists of 14 residues. Trimming removed 3 bases at V and 4 bases at J, with 10 bases between. Germline CDR1 and CDR2: LNHDA and SQIVND (reference sequence). The whole variable domain, filled in from reference TRBV19 and TRBJ2-1, reads DGGITQSPKYLFRKEGQNVTLSCEQNLNHDAMYWYRQDPGQGLRLIYYSQIVNDFQKGDIAEGYSVSREKKESFPLTVTSAQKNPTAFYLCASSIGQLYNEQFFGPGTRLTVL.